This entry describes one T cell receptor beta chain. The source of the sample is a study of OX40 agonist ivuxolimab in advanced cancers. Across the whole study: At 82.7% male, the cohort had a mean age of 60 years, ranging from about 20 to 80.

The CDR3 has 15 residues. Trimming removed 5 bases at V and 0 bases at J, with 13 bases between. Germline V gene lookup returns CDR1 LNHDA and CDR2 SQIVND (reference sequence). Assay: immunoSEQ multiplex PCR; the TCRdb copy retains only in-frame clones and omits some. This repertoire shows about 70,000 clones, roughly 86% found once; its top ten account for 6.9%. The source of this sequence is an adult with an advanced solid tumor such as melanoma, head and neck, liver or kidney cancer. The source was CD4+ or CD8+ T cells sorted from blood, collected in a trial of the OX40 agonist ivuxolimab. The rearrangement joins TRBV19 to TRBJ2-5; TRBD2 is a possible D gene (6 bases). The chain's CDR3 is CASSRVGRYQETQYF. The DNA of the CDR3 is TGTGCCAGTAGTCGGGTGGGGAGGTACCAAGAGACCCAGTACTTC. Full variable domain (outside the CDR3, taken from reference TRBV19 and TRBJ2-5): DGGITQSPKYLFRKEGQNVTLSCEQNLNHDAMYWYRQDPGQGLRLIYYSQIVNDFQKGDIAEGYSVSREKKESFPLTVTSAQKNPTAFYLCASSRVGRYQETQYFGPGTRLLVL.